This passage covers 28 T cell receptor beta chains from one sample sequenced in a study of blood T cell repertoires in COVID-19. Repertoires were generated with immunoSEQ multiplex PCR, while TCRdb's copy carries only in-frame clones and drops some. This table has around 170,000 clones, roughly 82% appearing once. Sequenced sample: PBMCs or T cells enriched from blood (not recorded which). All receptors come from a woman aged 30 to 39 who had recovered from COVID-19.

The rearrangement uses TRBV3-1 (or the pseudogene TRBV3-2) and TRBJ1-2; TRBD1 is a possible D gene (5 bases). Germline loops: CDR1 LGHDT, CDR2 YNNKEL (reference sequence). V gave up 0 bases and J gave up 4 bases, with 12 bases separating them. The CDR3 is 15 residues long. The CDR3 spells CASSQEHDRLYGYTF. For the CDR3, the DNA is TGTGCCAGCAGCCAAGAACACGACAGACTCTATGGCTACACCTTC.

The chain joins TRBV19 to TRBJ2-3, with a tentative D call TRBD1 (5 bases). The ends were cut back, 4 bases at V and 2 bases at J, with 13 bases in the middle. The length of the CDR3 is 15 residues. From germline, CDR1 is LNHDA and CDR2 SQIVND (reference sequence). Here the CDR3 DNA reads TGTGCCAGTAGTACCAGGGAAAAGATCACAGATACGCAGTATTTT. This sequence encodes CASSTREKITDTQYF.

The chain couples TRBV2 to TRBJ2-7, with 7 bases matching TRBD2. This CDR3 contains 13 residues. With V trimmed by 6 bases and J by 6 bases, 8 bases remained unmatched. The germline V gene encodes CDR1 SNHLY and CDR2 FYNNEI. The CDR3 loop is CASRGDYPSEQYF. For the CDR3, the DNA is TGTGCCAGCAGGGGGGACTATCCTTCCGAGCAGTACTTC. The variable domain in full, with the rest retrieved from reference TRBV2 and TRBJ2-7, is EPEVTQTPSHQVTQMGQEVILRCVPISNHLYFYWYRQILGQKVEFLVSFYNNEISEKSEIFDDQFSVERPDGSNFTLKIRSTKLEDSAMYFCASRGDYPSEQYFGPGTRLTVT.

As DNA, the CDR3 is TGTGCCAGCAGTGAGGAGGCAGGGAGGAATGGCTACACCTTC. Protein sequence: CASSEEAGRNGYTF. This chain connects TRBV2 to TRBJ1-2, with a weak D call TRBD1 (5 bases). V lost 3 bases, J lost 6 bases, and 14 bases lay in between. CDR1 SNHLY and CDR2 FYNNEI come from the germline V gene. This CDR3 spans 14 amino acids.

The chain couples TRBV28 to TRBJ2-2, with TRBD2 as a possible D gene (5 bases). CDR1 and CDR2 from the germline V gene are MDHEN and SYDVKM. CDR3 length equals 16 residues. Trimming took off 4 bases at V and 7 bases at J, with 19 bases between the two ends. In nucleotides, the CDR3 is TGTGCCAGCAGTTCTATCGGGATAAAGGCCAGCGGGGAGCTGTTTTTT. Amino acids: CASSSIGIKASGELFF. Full variable domain (missing parts from reference TRBV28 and TRBJ2-2): DVKVTQSSRYLVKRTGEKVFLECVQDMDHENMFWYRQDPGLGLRLIYFSYDVKMKEKGDIPEGYSVSREKKERFSLILESASTNQTSMYLCASSSIGIKASGELFFGEGSRLTVL.

In DNA, the CDR3 is TGTGCCAGCAGTCAACAGGGTAAAAACATTCAGTACTTC. Amino acid sequence: CASSQQGKNIQYF. The genes are TRBV27 and TRBJ2-4; D might be TRBD1 (6 bases). This CDR3 is 13 amino acids long. Germline CDR1 is MNHEY and CDR2 is SMNVEV (reference sequence). Trimming shortened V by 5 bases and J by 4 bases, and 9 bases separated the two germline ends.

The chain carries TRBV6-1 and TRBJ1-2; D not certain. The germline V gene has CDR1 MNHNS and CDR2 SASEGT. CDR3 length equals 15 residues. Trimming took 2 bases from V and 4 from J, leaving 14 bases between them. Here the CDR3 reads CASSERWSTPYGYTF. CDR3 sequence (DNA): TGTGCCAGCAGTGAACGGTGGAGTACTCCCTATGGCTACACCTTC.

The rearrangement uses TRBV7-8 and TRBJ1-1; D may be TRBD1 (5 bases). With 4 bases removed from V and 7 bases from J, the gap between germline ends came to 16 bases. The CDR3 is made up of 14 amino acids. CDR1 and CDR2 (germline): SGHVS, FQNEAQ. The DNA of the CDR3 is TGTGCCAGCAGCTCCCCGGCAGGGCCGCATGAAGCTTTCTTT. It codes for CASSSPAGPHEAFF.

This chain joins TRBV18 and TRBJ1-1; 9 bases match TRBD1. CDR3 length equals 15 residues. In germline, CDR1 is KGHSH, CDR2 LQKENI. V gave up 7 bases and J gave up 5 bases; unmatched junction bases: 11. CDR3 residues: CASFRPGQGVTEAFF. The CDR3 bases are TGTGCCAGCTTTAGACCGGGACAGGGAGTTACTGAAGCTTTCTTT.

The chain links TRBV10-1 to TRBJ2-1; D unresolved. Trimming removed 10 bases at V and 0 bases at J, with 7 bases between. The CDR3 totals 12 residues. CDR1 and CDR2 (germline): WNHNN, SYGVQD (reference sequence). The CDR3 coding sequence is TGCGCCACGGGTGTCTCCTACAATGAGCAGTTCTTC. Translating gives CATGVSYNEQFF.

This chain links TRBV19 with TRBJ1-2, with no clear D. CDR1 is LNHDA, CDR2 SQIVND, per germline (reference sequence). The CDR3 is 12 amino acids. The germline V and J ends were trimmed by 8 bases and 2 bases, with 9 bases remaining between them. CDR3 DNA sequence: TGTGCCAGTTCGCCACAGAACTATGGCTACACCTTC. Its translation: CASSPQNYGYTF.

A remark on this clone: Other nucleotide sequences from this sample produce the same CDR3. This chain uses TRBV6-5 with TRBJ2-7; D is perhaps TRBD1 (5 bases). V lost 3 bases and J 2 bases, leaving 8 bases between the germline ends. The CDR3 consists of 13 residues. Per the germline V gene, CDR1 is MNHEY and CDR2 is SVGAGI. As DNA, the CDR3 is TGTGCCAGCAGTTATGGCAGGGCCTACGAGCAGTACTTC. Amino acid sequence: CASSYGRAYEQYF.

The chain is built from TRBV19 and TRBJ2-5, with D perhaps TRBD2 (6 bases). Germline V gene data show CDR1 as LNHDA and CDR2 as SQIVND (reference sequence). V was trimmed by 3 bases and J by 5 bases, leaving 13 bases between them. The CDR3 is 14 residues long. This CDR3 is CASSITGGQETQYF. As DNA, the CDR3 is TGTGCCAGTAGTATTACAGGAGGGCAGGAGACCCAGTACTTC.

This clone appeared a few times. This chain links TRBV5-4 with TRBJ2-7, with D possibly TRBD1 on 5 matching bases. The CDR3 is 16 residues long. Trimming removed 1 base from V and 4 bases from J, with 18 bases in between. Germline V gene data show CDR1 as SGHNT and CDR2 as YYREEE (reference sequence). The CDR3 nucleotides are TGTGCCAGCAGCTTGAATGGTGGGGCGATGAATTACGAGCAGTACTTC. It specifies CASSLNGGAMNYEQYF.

This clone was observed a handful of times. The rearrangement joins TRBV19 to TRBJ1-4; D gene ambiguous. V lost 3 bases and J 0 bases, leaving 11 bases between the germline ends. Per the germline V gene, CDR1 is LNHDA and CDR2 is SQIVND (reference sequence). The CDR3 extends over 16 amino acids. The CDR3 here is CASSIFLAPTNEKLFF. CDR3 DNA sequence: TGTGCCAGTAGTATTTTCCTAGCGCCAACTAATGAAAAACTGTTTTTT.

The chain combines TRBV19 with TRBJ2-4; 7 bases are a match to TRBD1. The CDR3 has 16 residues. J lost 1 base, V lost 3 bases, and 6 bases had no gene match. Germline lookup yields CDR1 LNHDA and CDR2 SQIVND (reference sequence). CDR3: CASSILLGGAKNIQYF. The CDR3 DNA follows: TGTGCCAGTAGTATTTTGCTAGGGGGCGCCAAAAACATTCAGTACTTC.

This chain links TRBV18 with TRBJ1-1, with TRBD1 matching over 7 bases. Trimming removed 5 bases from V and 1 base from J; junction bases left unmatched: 7. This CDR3 region has 15 residues. From germline, CDR1 is KGHSH and CDR2 LQKENI. CDR3 nucleotide sequence: TGTGCCAGCTCAGGAGACAGGGAGCGGAACACTGAAGCTTTCTTT. Its translation: CASSGDRERNTEAFF.

V usage is TRBV5-1 and J usage is TRBJ2-1, with D unresolved. This CDR3 is built from 12 residues. Between the trimmed V and J ends, which lost 7 bases and 8 bases, there was a span of 13 bases. Germline V gene data show CDR1 as SGHRS and CDR2 as YFSETQ. CDR3 in amino acids: CASAVERYEQFF. Here the CDR3 DNA reads TGCGCCAGCGCGGTCGAGCGCTATGAGCAGTTCTTC.

This rearrangement joins TRBV6-6 to TRBJ2-2; D might be TRBD1 (5 bases). The germline CDR1 and CDR2 sequences are MNHNY and SVGAGI (reference sequence). Trimming removed 6 bases from V and 0 bases from J, with 8 bases in between. This CDR3 region has 14 residues. The CDR3 DNA sequence: TGTGCCAGCAGGGGGCACCCGAACACCGGGGAGCTGTTTTTT. Protein sequence: CASRGHPNTGELFF.

The J gene is TRBJ1-3, the V gene TRBV7-8; D gene uncertain. The CDR3 is 13 amino acids. Per the germline V gene, CDR1 is SGHVS and CDR2 is FQNEAQ. Trimming took 5 bases from V and 0 from J, leaving 5 bases between them. In nucleotides, the CDR3 is TGTGCCAGCAGCCCGAGCTCTGGAAACACCATATATTTT. This codes for CASSPSSGNTIYF.

The genes are TRBV29-1 and TRBJ2-1; the D is unclear. CDR3 length equals 11 residues. The germline CDR1 and CDR2 sequences are SQVTM and ANQGSEA. The V and J ends lost 3 bases and 7 bases respectively, with 7 bases between them. CDR3 DNA: TGCAGCGTTGAGCGAAGAAATGAGCAGTTCTTC. It yields the protein CSVERRNEQFF.

The CDR3 DNA is TGCAGTACTTACGCCCCCGGGGAGCTGTTTTTT. Amino acid sequence: CSTYAPGELFF. The J gene is TRBJ2-2, the V gene TRBV20-1; D not certain. This CDR3 contains 11 residues. Germline V CDR1 and CDR2: DFQATT, SNEGSKA (reference sequence). Trimming pared 8 bases from V and 6 bases from J, leaving 10 bases between.

The chain couples TRBV15 to TRBJ2-7, with TRBD2 matching over 7 bases. This CDR3 comprises 15 residues. In germline, CDR1 is LNHNV, CDR2 YYDKDF (reference sequence). Losses at the gene ends were 0 bases for V and 6 bases for J; bases not matched to a gene: 8. The CDR3 nucleotides read TGTGCCACCAGCAGAGATCTGGCGGGAGCGGGCGAGCAGTACTTC. This gives the protein CATSRDLAGAGEQYF.

The chain couples TRBV6-5 to TRBJ2-1; tentative D call: TRBD2 (6 bases). CDR3 size: 14 residues. Germline-derived CDR1 and CDR2 are MNHEY and SVGAGI. Trimming stripped 3 bases from V and 5 bases from J, with 11 bases between. CDR3 DNA sequence: TGTGCCAGCAGTTATGGAGGGTTGGACAATGAGCAGTTCTTC. Protein sequence: CASSYGGLDNEQFF.

The chain has TRBV10-3 and TRBJ1-6, with TRBD1 identical over 10 bases. The junction had 4 bases not matched to a gene; V was cut back by 5 bases and J by 9 bases. CDR3 length: 14 residues. CDR1 ENHRY and CDR2 SYGVKD come from the germline V gene. In DNA, the CDR3 is TGTGCCATCAGTCCGGGACAGGGGTTTTCACCCCTCCACTTT. This gives the protein CAISPGQGFSPLHF.

The V and J genes are TRBV28 and TRBJ2-2; a possible D gene is TRBD1 (5 bases). Germline CDR1 is MDHEN and CDR2 is SYDVKM. This CDR3 has 13 amino acids. V gave up 10 bases and J gave up 6 bases, with 15 bases separating them. CDR3 protein: CATRTGFSGELFF. The CDR3 region has the DNA TGTGCCACCAGAACAGGTTTTTCCGGGGAGCTGTTTTTT.

This chain uses TRBV5-1 with TRBJ1-2; no clear D gene. The V and J ends lost 4 bases and 1 base respectively, with 14 bases between them. CDR3 length: 15 residues. CDR1 SGHRS and CDR2 YFSETQ come from the germline V gene. The CDR3 is CASSRAGDINYGYTF. The DNA of the CDR3 is TGCGCCAGCAGCCGCGCCGGGGATATTAACTATGGCTACACCTTC.

This chain uses TRBV28 with TRBJ2-1; D is possibly TRBD2 (6 bases). Germline V CDR1 and CDR2: MDHEN, SYDVKM. This CDR3 comprises 16 residues. The V and J ends lost 3 bases and 0 bases respectively, with 12 bases between them. The CDR3 reads CASSLVYGSSYNEQFF. CDR3 in DNA: TGTGCCAGCAGTTTGGTTTACGGGAGCTCCTACAATGAGCAGTTCTTC. The whole variable domain, remainder taken from reference TRBV28 and TRBJ2-1, is DVKVTQSSRYLVKRTGEKVFLECVQDMDHENMFWYRQDPGLGLRLIYFSYDVKMKEKGDIPEGYSVSREKKERFSLILESASTNQTSMYLCASSLVYGSSYNEQFFGPGTRLTVL.